This is a list of T cell receptor beta chains from one sample in a study of type 1 and type 2 diabetes patients. Using its own MiXCR run on the multiplex PCR reads, TCRdb lists one record per CDR3 protein. Among some 250,000 distinct CDR3 sequences listed, around 50% were seen once. The sequenced material came from peripheral blood mononuclear cells (PBMCs). These receptor sequences come from a man aged 18-30 years with type 2 diabetes. CDR3s include the opening cysteine and the closing phenylalanine or tryptophan. D genes are given only for firm matches. Some rows mark clone size as missing; the rest say once, few, many or name a class of expanded clone.

few,TRBJ2-3,.,TRBV27,CASSSSRAGGTDTQYF,TGTGCCAGCAGTTCCTCCCGAGCGGGCGGCACAGATACGCAGTATTTT
.,TRBJ1-5,.,TRBV15,CATSRPPPEPQHF,TGTGCCACCAGCAGGCCCCCACCCGAGCCCCAGCATTTT
.,TRBJ2-7,.,TRBV7-2,CASSQSDSWEQYF,TGTGCCAGCAGCCAGTCGGACTCATGGGAGCAGTACTTC
few,TRBJ2-1,.,TRBV29-1,CSVDRVNSYNEQFF,TGCAGCGTTGACCGCGTAAACTCCTACAATGAGCAGTTCTTC
.,TRBJ2-7,TRBD2,TRBV7-9,CASSLDRGAYEQYF,TGTGCCAGCAGCTTAGATCGGGGGGCCTACGAGCAGTACTTC
few,TRBJ1-2,.,TRBV7-8,CASSPEARPGDYGYTF,TGTGCCAGCAGCCCCGAGGCCCGACCAGGGGACTATGGCTACACCTTC
few,TRBJ1-2,.,TRBV7-3,CASSPTGTPSYGYTF,TGTGCCAGCAGCCCGACCGGGACACCCTCTTATGGCTACACCTTC
.,TRBJ2-7,.,TRBV7-9,CASSPDIRSSYEQYF,TGTGCCAGCAGCCCCGACATCAGGTCTTCCTACGAGCAGTACTTC
many,TRBJ1-4,.,TRBV6-1,CASSIAGFDEKLFF,TGTGCCAGCTCCATCGCAGGGTTTGATGAAAAACTGTTTTTT
few,TRBJ1-1,.,TRBV28,CASSFTANTEAFF,TGTGCCAGCAGTTTCACAGCGAACACTGAAGCTTTCTTT
.,TRBJ2-7,.,TRBV4-1,CASNQVGLGTYEQYF,TGCGCCAGCAACCAAGTGGGGTTAGGGACCTACGAGCAGTACTTC
few,TRBJ2-5,TRBD2,TRBV6-5,CASSEGSGAETQYF,TGTGCCAGCAGTGAAGGCAGCGGGGCGGAGACCCAGTACTTC
.,TRBJ1-5,.,TRBV12-5,CASGGRTGNQPQHF,TGTGCTAGTGGGGGCCGAACTGGCAATCAGCCCCAGCATTTT
.,TRBJ1-4,.,TRBV4-2,CASSHPWGRTFENEKLFF,TGTGCCAGCAGCCACCCCTGGGGTCGGACTTTCGAGAATGAAAAACTGTTTTTT
many,TRBJ2-7,.,TRBV10-2,CASREDAYEQYF,TGCGCCAGCAGGGAGGACGCCTACGAGCAGTACTTC
.,TRBJ2-3,.,TRBV2,CASSWGTDTQYF,TGTGCCAGCAGCTGGGGCACAGATACGCAGTATTTT
few,TRBJ2-5,.,TRBV4-1,CASSQLRGSVGTQYF,TGCGCCAGCAGCCAGTTAAGGGGGAGCGTCGGGACCCAGTACTTC
.,TRBJ2-2,.,TRBV7-6,CASSLDREELFF,TGTGCCAGCAGCTTAGACAGAGAGGAGCTGTTTTTT
.,TRBJ1-1,.,TRBV27,CASSLSPLTEAFF,TGTGCCAGCAGTTTATCGCCGCTCACTGAAGCTTTCTTT
few,TRBJ1-6,TRBD1,TRBV12-3/TRBV12-4,CASGDRVRRSPLHF,TGTGCCAGCGGAGACAGGGTACGACGTTCACCCCTCCACTTT
.,TRBJ2-3,TRBD2,TRBV6-5,CASSSRGAASTDTQYF,TGTGCCAGCAGTTCGCGGGGGGCCGCTAGCACAGATACGCAGTATTTT
few,TRBJ2-7,.,TRBV12-3/TRBV12-4,CASSLRQVSSYEQYF,TGTGCCAGCAGTCTGCGACAAGTAAGCTCCTACGAGCAGTACTTC
.,TRBJ2-3,.,TRBV5-1,CASSFQGRPDTQYF,TGTGCCAGCAGCTTTCAGGGGAGGCCAGATACGCAGTATTTT
.,TRBJ2-5,TRBD2,TRBV9,CASGVTLAGGETQYF,TGTGCCAGCGGCGTAACCCTAGCGGGGGGGGAGACCCAGTACTTC
.,TRBJ2-7,.,TRBV29-1,CSVVSARTGEQYF,TGCAGCGTTGTAAGCGCGCGAACGGGAGAGCAGTACTTC
few,TRBJ2-5,.,TRBV6-5,CASSYRGLTLRDQYF,TGTGCCAGCAGTTATAGGGGACTTACCTTAAGGGACCAGTACTTC
.,TRBJ2-1,TRBD2,TRBV7-2,CASSTGTSGGREQFF,TGTGCCAGCAGTACCGGGACTAGCGGGGGCCGTGAGCAGTTCTTC
.,TRBJ2-3,TRBD2,TRBV20-1,CSRDPSSGRTDTQYF,TGCAGTCGCGACCCCTCCAGCGGGAGGACAGATACGCAGTATTTT
once,TRBJ1-5,TRBD1,TRBV4-1,CASSSRGGPNQPQHF,TGCGCCAGCAGCTCGAGAGGGGGCCCCAATCAGCCCCAGCATTTT
.,TRBJ2-7,TRBD1,TRBV20-1,CSAGGQGGEQYF,TGCAGCGCTGGCGGACAGGGCGGCGAGCAGTACTTC
.,TRBJ1-2,.,TRBV28,CATAWGIYGYTF,TGTGCCACCGCCTGGGGCATCTATGGCTACACCTTC
.,TRBJ2-1,TRBD1,TRBV7-2,CASSLALIGTGRNEQFF,TGTGCCAGCAGCTTAGCCTTAATAGGGACAGGCCGAAATGAGCAGTTCTTC
.,TRBJ2-3,.,TRBV10-1,CATAFGRTDTQYF,TGCGCCACCGCATTTGGGCGCACAGATACGCAGTATTTT
.,TRBJ2-1,TRBD2,TRBV5-6,CASSLGFGLAGHNEQFF,TGTGCCAGCAGCTTGGGCTTCGGACTAGCGGGACACAATGAGCAGTTCTTC
few,TRBJ1-5,.,TRBV6-1,CASSEGPGIGQPQHF,TGTGCCAGCAGTGAAGGCCCAGGGATTGGTCAGCCCCAGCATTTT
few,TRBJ1-4,.,TRBV20-1,CSASDATNEKLFF,TGCAGTGCTAGCGATGCAACTAATGAAAAACTGTTTTTT
.,TRBJ1-1,.,TRBV7-2,CASSLDGVFTEAFF,TGTGCCAGCAGCTTAGATGGCGTGTTCACTGAAGCTTTCTTT
many,TRBJ1-2,.,TRBV15,CATSRQGKSYGYTF,TGTGCCACCAGCAGACAGGGCAAGAGCTATGGCTACACCTTC
few,TRBJ2-2,TRBD2,TRBV7-3,CASSKLGLAGGQRNTGELFF,TGTGCCAGCAGCAAACTGGGACTAGCGGGGGGTCAGAGAAACACCGGGGAGCTGTTTTTT
.,TRBJ2-2,.,TRBV4-1,CASSQGRDTGELFF,TGCGCCAGCAGCCAAGGGCGGGACACCGGGGAGCTGTTTTTT
few,TRBJ2-7,.,TRBV2,CASTMSSEQYF,TGTGCCAGCACGATGTCTAGCGAGCAGTACTTC
.,TRBJ2-1,.,TRBV19,CASSIIRGLSNEQFF,TGTGCCAGTAGTATCATCCGGGGATTAAGCAATGAGCAGTTCTTC
.,TRBJ2-3,TRBD1,TRBV29-1,CSVDGTGGVDTQYF,TGCAGCGTTGATGGGACAGGGGGCGTGGATACGCAGTATTTT
.,TRBJ1-4,.,TRBV30,CAWSVEEKLFF,TGTGCCTGGAGTGTAGAAGAAAAACTGTTTTTT
few,TRBJ2-1,.,TRBV20-1,CSAGGLAEQFF,TGCAGTGCCGGAGGATTAGCCGAGCAGTTCTTC
.,TRBJ2-3,.,TRBV7-3,CASSPPMGDTQYF,TGTGCCAGCAGCCCACCGATGGGAGATACGCAGTATTTT
.,TRBJ1-5,.,TRBV2,CASSTRQDNQPQHF,TGTGCCAGCAGTACTAGACAGGACAATCAGCCCCAGCATTTT
.,TRBJ1-1,.,TRBV12-3/TRBV12-4,CASSEPGNTEAFF,TGTGCCAGCTCCGAGCCGGGGAACACTGAAGCTTTCTTT
.,TRBJ2-3,TRBD2,TRBV7-7,CASALLRGDTQYF,TGTGCTAGCGCACTTTTGCGGGGGGATACGCAGTATTTT
few,TRBJ2-3,TRBD1,TRBV15,CATSRDRTGGGFGPYSDTQYF,TGTGCCACCAGCAGAGATCGGACAGGGGGCGGGTTTGGTCCGTACTCAGATACGCAGTATTTT
.,TRBJ2-1,.,TRBV24-1,CATGDIGRQFF,TGTGCCACCGGCGACATCGGGAGGCAGTTCTTC
.,TRBJ2-5,TRBD2,TRBV2,CASSQENGLAGGIRETQYF,TGTGCCAGCAGCCAAGAAAACGGACTAGCGGGAGGTATAAGAGAGACCCAGTACTTC
.,TRBJ1-2,.,TRBV4-3,CASSQTGLNYGYTF,TGCGCCAGCAGCCAAACAGGACTTAACTATGGCTACACCTTC
.,TRBJ2-7,TRBD2,TRBV29-1,CSVARLAGVYEQYF,TGCAGCGTTGCCAGACTAGCGGGAGTCTACGAGCAGTACTTC
many,TRBJ2-5,TRBD1,TRBV19,CASSGWDSHETQYF,TGTGCCAGTAGTGGGTGGGACAGTCACGAGACCCAGTACTTC
.,TRBJ1-5,.,TRBV24-1,CATSARLIDQPQHF,TGTGCCACCAGTGCTAGGCTGATAGATCAGCCCCAGCATTTT